This T cell receptor beta chain was identified during a study of blood T cell repertoires in COVID-19 (dated by TCRdb to between 2020 and 2021). Notes on the research overall: Samples covering the acute and convalescent phases of COVID-19 were provided by collaborators in the United States, Italy and Spain. The material from the prospective study consisted of cDNA or gDNA derived from T cells, B-cell-depleted T cells, or PBMCs. The dataset comprised deeply sampled blood TCRbeta repertoires from subjects exposed to, actively infected with, or recovered from COVID-19. A freely available public database, intended as a resource for researchers studying the immune response to SARS-CoV-2, is where the repertoires were released. The samples were drawn from the first 160 participants of the ongoing ImmuneRACE study and from 1,254 subjects provided by 6 global collaborators. A de-identified subject ID, COVID-19 status, age in years and sex were almost always included in the sample metadata. HLA class I and class II types, where available, came from metadata supplied by the sample provider rather than from assay-based typing.

The immunoSEQ Assay, a bias-controlled multiplex PCR, was used to amplify TCRbeta CDR3 regions from genomic DNA. In the authors' own workflow: Within the assay, amplification of reference gene primers was used to estimate how many nucleated cells each sample contained. To quantify the absolute abundance of each unique TCRbeta CDR3 rearrangement, sequence reads were collapsed and filtered. For each sample, productive Simpson clonality was calculated as the square root of Simpson's diversity index over productive rearrangements. In TCRdb, the immuneACCESS table is reduced to in-frame sequences with V and J assigned. These tables do not hold every clone; where another copy was compared, an unresolved V gene accounts for under half, and the others remain unexplained. V, J and clone size reflect that table, while D and trimming were determined from the DNA. The sample includes tens of thousands of clones, with 75% to 90% observed a single time. The ten largest clones add up to roughly 2.5% of the sample.

Whole blood was collected in K2EDTA tubes by collaborating institutions according to the institutions' own protocols. For TCRbeta analysis, collaborators shipped samples in one of three forms: frozen whole blood, isolated PBMCs, or DNA extracted from either of those sample types. Points on this clone: Its antigen has not been determined. Base qualities were left out, and no much larger clone turns up one base away.

On the study overall, not on this receptor specifically: Clinical and demographic metadata were provided uncurated, with the amount varying by source and participant.

From its cysteine to its phenylalanine, the CDR3 spans 14 amino acids. Left in the record is the CDR3 DNA by itself, 42 bases read in frame from the first base. V loses 1 base at its end and J loses 12 bases; junction bases beyond the gene matches: 12. CDR1 is given as SEHNR and CDR2 as FQNEAQ, both from the germline V gene (reference sequence). The V gene is TRBV7-9 and the J gene is TRBJ2-7; 7 nucleotides in the junction match TRBD1. This clonotype was sampled from a man older than 75 with active or convalescent COVID-19. The material sequenced was peripheral blood. CDR3 sequence: CASSLGAGGPTRYF. The DNA sequence reads TGTGCCAGCAGCTTAGGAGCAGGGGGTCCAACGCGGTACTTC.